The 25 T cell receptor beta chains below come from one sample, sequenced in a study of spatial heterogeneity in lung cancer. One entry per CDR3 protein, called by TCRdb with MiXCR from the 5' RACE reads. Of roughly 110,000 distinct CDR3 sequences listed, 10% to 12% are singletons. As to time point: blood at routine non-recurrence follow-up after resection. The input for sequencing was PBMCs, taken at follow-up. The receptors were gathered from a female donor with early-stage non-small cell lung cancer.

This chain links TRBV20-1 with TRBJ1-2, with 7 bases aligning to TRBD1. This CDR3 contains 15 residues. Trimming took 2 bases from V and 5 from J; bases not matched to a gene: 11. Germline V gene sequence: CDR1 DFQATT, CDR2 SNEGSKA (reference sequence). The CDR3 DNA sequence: TGCAGTGCTAGACCTCAACCGGGACAGCGATATGGCTACACCTTC. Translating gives CSARPQPGQRYGYTF.

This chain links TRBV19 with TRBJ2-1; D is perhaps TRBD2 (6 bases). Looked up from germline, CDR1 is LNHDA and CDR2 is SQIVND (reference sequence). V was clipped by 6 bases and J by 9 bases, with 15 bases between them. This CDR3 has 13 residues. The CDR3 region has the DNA TGTGCCAGTAGACTAGCCAGTCGGAGTGAGCAGTTCTTC. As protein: CASRLASRSEQFF.

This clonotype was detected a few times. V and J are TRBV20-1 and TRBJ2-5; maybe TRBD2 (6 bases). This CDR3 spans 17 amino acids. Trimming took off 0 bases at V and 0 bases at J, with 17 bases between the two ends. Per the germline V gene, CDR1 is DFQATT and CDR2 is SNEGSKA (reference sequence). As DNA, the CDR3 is TGCAGTGCTAGAGATCTGGTGCTTTCTAGCGACCAAGAGACCCAGTACTTC. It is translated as CSARDLVLSSDQETQYF.

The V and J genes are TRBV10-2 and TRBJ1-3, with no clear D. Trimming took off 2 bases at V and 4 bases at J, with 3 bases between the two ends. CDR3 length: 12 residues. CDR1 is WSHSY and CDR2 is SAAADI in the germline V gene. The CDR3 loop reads CASSETGNTIYF. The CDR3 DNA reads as TGCGCCAGCAGTGAGACGGGAAACACCATATATTTT.

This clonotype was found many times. This CDR3 reads CASSPAGAYYNEQFF. The CDR3 DNA reads as TGCGCCAGCAGCCCCGCTGGCGCCTACTACAATGAGCAGTTCTTC. The V and J genes are TRBV5-1 and TRBJ2-1; D unclear. The CDR3 sequence is 15 residues long. Per germline, CDR1 SGHRS and CDR2 YFSETQ. The V end was cut by 4 bases, the J end by 3 bases, with 14 bases between.

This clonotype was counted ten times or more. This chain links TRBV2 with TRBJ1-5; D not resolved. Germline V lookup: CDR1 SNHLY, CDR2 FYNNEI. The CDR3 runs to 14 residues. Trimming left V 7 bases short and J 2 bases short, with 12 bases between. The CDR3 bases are TGTGCCAGCACGGGCGCAGGCGGCAATCAGCCCCAGCATTTT. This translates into CASTGAGGNQPQHF.

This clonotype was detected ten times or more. The CDR3 is CASSSGLFHGYTF. CDR3 in DNA: TGTGCCAGCAGTTCCGGCCTCTTCCATGGCTACACCTTC. The chain is built from TRBV12-3 or TRBV12-4 and TRBJ1-2; D gene ambiguous. CDR3 size: 13 residues. V was shortened by 4 bases and J by 6 bases, with 12 bases between the two germline ends.

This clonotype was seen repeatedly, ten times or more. CDR3 coding DNA: TGTGCCAGCAGCGTAGGGGAAGCCACGGCGCAGTATTTT. Its protein product is CASSVGEATAQYF. This sequence joins TRBV9 and TRBJ2-3; no clear D gene. Germline loops: CDR1 SGDLS, CDR2 YYNGEE. V was trimmed by 0 bases and J by 10 bases, leaving 12 bases between them. The CDR3 runs to 13 residues.

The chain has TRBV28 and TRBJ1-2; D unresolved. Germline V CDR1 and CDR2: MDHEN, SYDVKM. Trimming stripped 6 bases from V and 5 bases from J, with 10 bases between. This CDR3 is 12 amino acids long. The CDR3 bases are TGTGCCAGCAGGGCCGCAGAGTATGGCTACACCTTC. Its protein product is CASRAAEYGYTF.

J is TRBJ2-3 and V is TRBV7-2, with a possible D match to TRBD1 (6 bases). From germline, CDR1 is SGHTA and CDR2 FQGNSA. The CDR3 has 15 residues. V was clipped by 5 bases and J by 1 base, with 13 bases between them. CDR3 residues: CASSPQGGGTDTQYF. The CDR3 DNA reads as TGTGCCAGCAGCCCACAGGGCGGCGGCACAGATACGCAGTATTTT.

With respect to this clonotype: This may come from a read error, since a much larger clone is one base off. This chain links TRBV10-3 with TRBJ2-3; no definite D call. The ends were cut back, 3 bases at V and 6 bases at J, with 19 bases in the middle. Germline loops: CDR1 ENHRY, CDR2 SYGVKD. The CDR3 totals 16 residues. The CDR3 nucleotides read TGTGCCATCAGTGATCGAGCGTCCCCGCCCGTGGATACGCAGTATTTT. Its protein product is CAISDRASPPVDTQYF.

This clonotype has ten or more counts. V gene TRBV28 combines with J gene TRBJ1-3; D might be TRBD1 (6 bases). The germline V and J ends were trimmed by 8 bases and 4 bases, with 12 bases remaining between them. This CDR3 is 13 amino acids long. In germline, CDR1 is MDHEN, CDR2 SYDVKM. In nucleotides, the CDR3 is TGTGCCAGCGGAACAGGGTACGGAAACACCATATATTTT. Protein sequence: CASGTGYGNTIYF.

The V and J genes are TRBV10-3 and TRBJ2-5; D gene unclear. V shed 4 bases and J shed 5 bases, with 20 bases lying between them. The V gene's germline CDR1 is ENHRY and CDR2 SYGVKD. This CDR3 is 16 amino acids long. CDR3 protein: CAISGTDGGIEETQYF. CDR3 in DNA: TGTGCCATCAGTGGGACGGACGGTGGGATCGAGGAGACCCAGTACTTC.

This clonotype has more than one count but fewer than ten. CDR3 bases: TGCAGTGCTCCCACCGACTTGATGACAGGGACTTCTCCGTATTCACCCCTCCACTTT. Amino acid sequence: CSAPTDLMTGTSPYSPLHF. The genes are TRBV20-1 and TRBJ1-6; 7 nucleotides agree with TRBD1. The CDR3 totals 19 residues. Losses at the gene ends were 5 bases for V and 8 bases for J; bases not matched to a gene: 24. CDR1 and CDR2 from the germline V gene are DFQATT and SNEGSKA (reference sequence).

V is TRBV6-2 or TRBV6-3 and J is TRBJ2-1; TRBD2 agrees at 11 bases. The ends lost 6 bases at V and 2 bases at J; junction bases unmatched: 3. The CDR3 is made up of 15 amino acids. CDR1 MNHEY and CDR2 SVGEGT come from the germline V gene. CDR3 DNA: TGTGCCAGCAGGGGACTAGCGGCCCCCTACAATGAGCAGTTCTTC. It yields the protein CASRGLAAPYNEQFF.

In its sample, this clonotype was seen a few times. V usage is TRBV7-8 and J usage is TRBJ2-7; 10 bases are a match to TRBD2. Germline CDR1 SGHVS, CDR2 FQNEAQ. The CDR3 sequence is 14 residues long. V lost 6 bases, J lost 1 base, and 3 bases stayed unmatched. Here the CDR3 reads CASRISGRSYEQYF. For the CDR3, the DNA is TGTGCCAGCAGGATTAGCGGGAGGTCCTACGAGCAGTACTTC.

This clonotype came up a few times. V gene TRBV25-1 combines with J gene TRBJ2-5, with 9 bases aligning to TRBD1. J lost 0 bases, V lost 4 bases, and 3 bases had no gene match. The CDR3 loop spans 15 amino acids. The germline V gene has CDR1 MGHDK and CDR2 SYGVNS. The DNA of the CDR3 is TGTGCCAGCAGTGCCCGGGACAGGGACCAAGAGACCCAGTACTTC. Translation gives CASSARDRDQETQYF.

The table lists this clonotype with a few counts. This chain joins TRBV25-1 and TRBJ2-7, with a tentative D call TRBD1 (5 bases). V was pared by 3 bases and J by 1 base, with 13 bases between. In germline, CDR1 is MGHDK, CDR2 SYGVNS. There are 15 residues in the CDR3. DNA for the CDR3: TGTGCCAGCAGTGAGCCAGGGAAAAGGTCCTACGAGCAGTACGTC. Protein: CASSEPGKRSYEQYV.

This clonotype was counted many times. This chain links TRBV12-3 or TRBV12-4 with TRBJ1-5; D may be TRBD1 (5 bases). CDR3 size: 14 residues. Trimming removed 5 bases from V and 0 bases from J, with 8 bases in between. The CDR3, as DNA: TGTGCCAGCAGTGTGGACAATAGCAATCAGCCCCAGCATTTT. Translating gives CASSVDNSNQPQHF.

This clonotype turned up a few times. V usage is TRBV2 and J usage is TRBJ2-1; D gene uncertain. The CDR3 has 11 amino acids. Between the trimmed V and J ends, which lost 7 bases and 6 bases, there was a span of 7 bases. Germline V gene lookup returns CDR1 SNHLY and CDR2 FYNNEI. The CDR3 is CASTPRNEQFF. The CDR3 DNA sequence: TGTGCCAGCACCCCCCGCAATGAGCAGTTCTTC.

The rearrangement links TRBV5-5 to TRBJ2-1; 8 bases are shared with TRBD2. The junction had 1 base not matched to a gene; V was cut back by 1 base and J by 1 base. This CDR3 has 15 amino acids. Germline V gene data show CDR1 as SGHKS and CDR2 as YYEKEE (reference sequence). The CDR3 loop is CASSLREGSYNEQFF. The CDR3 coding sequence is TGTGCCAGCAGCTTGCGGGAGGGATCCTACAATGAGCAGTTCTTC.

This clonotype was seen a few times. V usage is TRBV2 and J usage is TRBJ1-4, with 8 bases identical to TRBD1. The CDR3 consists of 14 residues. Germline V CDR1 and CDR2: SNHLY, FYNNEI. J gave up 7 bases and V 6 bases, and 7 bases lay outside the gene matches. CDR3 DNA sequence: TGTGCCAGCAGGGGACAGGTCGGCGGTGAAAAACTGTTTTTT. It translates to CASRGQVGGEKLFF.

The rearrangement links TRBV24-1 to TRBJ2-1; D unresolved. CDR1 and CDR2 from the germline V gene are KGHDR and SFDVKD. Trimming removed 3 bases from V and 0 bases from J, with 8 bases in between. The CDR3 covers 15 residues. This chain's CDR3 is CATSDPRSSYNEQFF. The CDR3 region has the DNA TGTGCCACCAGTGATCCTAGGAGCTCCTACAATGAGCAGTTCTTC.

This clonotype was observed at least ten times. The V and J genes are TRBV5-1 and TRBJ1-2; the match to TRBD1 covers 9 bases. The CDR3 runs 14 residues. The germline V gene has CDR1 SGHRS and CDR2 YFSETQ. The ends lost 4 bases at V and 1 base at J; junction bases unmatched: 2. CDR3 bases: TGCGCCAGCAGCAGGGGACAGGGTAACTATGGCTACACCTTC. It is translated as CASSRGQGNYGYTF. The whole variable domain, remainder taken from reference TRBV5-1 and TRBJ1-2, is KAGVTQTPRYLIKTRGQQVTLSCSPISGHRSVSWYQQTPGQGLQFLFEYFSETQRNKGNFPGRFSGRQFSNSRSEMNVSTLELGDSALYLCASSRGQGNYGYTFGSGTRLTVV.

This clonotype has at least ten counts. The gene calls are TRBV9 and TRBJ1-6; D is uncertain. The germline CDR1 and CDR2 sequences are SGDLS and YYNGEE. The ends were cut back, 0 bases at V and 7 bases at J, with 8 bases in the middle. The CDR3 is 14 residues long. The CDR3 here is CASSVVPENSPLHF. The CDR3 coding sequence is TGTGCCAGCAGCGTAGTGCCAGAGAATTCACCCCTCCACTTT.